This TCR beta chain is from a study of blood T cell repertoires in COVID-19. Study details: The United States, Italy and Spain provided the acute and convalescent COVID-19 samples. Sample material is recorded as cDNA or gDNA derived from T cells, B-cell-depleted T cells, or PBMCs.

Seattle enrolled patients during active infection and tracked them longitudinally. This CDR3 region has 13 residues. Trimming cost V 8 bases and J 2 bases, with 12 bases left between them. Germline CDR1 is KGHSH and CDR2 is LQKENI. Per the authors' pipeline: It was from reference gene primer amplification that nucleated cell counts were estimated. Generated by immunoSEQ multiplex PCR, the TCRdb table keeps only in-frame clones and is missing some. That table gives V, J and clone size, and the DNA gave D and trimming. Of roughly 230,000 clones in the sample, around 91% were seen once. Source material: peripheral blood. This receptor was obtained from a woman aged 60-75 years with COVID-19, enrolled during active disease. The rearrangement links TRBV18 to TRBJ1-1; D uncertain. The CDR3 here is CASTVQANTEAFF. The CDR3, as DNA: TGTGCCAGCACAGTCCAGGCTAACACTGAAGCTTTCTTT.